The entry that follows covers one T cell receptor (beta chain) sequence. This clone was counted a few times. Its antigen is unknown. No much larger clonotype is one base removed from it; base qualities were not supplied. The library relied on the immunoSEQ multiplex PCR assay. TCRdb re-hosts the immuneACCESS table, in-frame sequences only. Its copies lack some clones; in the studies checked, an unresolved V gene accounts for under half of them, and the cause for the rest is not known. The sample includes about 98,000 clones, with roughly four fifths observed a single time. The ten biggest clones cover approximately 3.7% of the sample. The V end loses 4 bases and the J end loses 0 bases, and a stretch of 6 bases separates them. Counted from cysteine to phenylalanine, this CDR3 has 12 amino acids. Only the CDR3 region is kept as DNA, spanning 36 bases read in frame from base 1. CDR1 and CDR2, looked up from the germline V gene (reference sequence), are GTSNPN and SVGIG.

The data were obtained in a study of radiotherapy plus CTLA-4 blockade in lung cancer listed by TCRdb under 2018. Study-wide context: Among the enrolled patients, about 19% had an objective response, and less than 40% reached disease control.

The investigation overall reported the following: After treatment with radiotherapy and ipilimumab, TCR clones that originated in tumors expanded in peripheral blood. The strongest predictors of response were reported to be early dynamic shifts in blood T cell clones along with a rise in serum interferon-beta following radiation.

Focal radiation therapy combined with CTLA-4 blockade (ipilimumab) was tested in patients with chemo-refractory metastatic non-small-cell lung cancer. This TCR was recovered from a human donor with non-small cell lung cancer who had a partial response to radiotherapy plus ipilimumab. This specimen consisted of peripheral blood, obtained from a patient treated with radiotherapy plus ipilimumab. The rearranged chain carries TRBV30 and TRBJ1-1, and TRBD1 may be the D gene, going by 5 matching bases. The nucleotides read TGTGCCTGGACGGGGGTGAACACTGAAGCTTTCTTT. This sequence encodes CAWTGVNTEAFF.